This T cell receptor (beta chain) is drawn from a study of cytomegalovirus exposure and HLA in healthy donors. Between the trimmed V and J ends, which lost 6 bases and 5 bases, there was a span of 15 bases. This CDR3 region has 14 residues. The germline CDR1 and CDR2 sequences are MDHEN and SYDVKM. On this clone: What it recognizes is unknown.

Primers for the PCR totalled 60 Vbeta and 13 Jbeta. Profiling relied on immunoSEQ multiplex PCR, and the TCRdb table lists in-frame clones only, not all of them. This sample's clone table lists roughly 78,000 clones. Overall study results and limits: Listed as cytomegalovirus-associated were over 150 TCR beta chains. With later analysis, a missense DCLRE1C variant became linked to TCR beta V- and J-gene trimming.

Source material: PBMCs. The chain carries TRBV28 and TRBJ2-3, with D tentatively TRBD1 (5 bases). This receptor was taken from a man aged 35-49 years in good health and CMV-seronegative. The CDR3 DNA sequence: TGTGCCAGCAGCCCCGCCAGGGCAAAAGATACGCAGTATTTT. Translating it yields CASSPARAKDTQYF.